This TCR beta chain stems from a study of cytomegalovirus exposure and HLA in healthy donors. Whole-study context: Earlier results showed 120 million or so unique TCR beta sequences derived from roughly 190 million T cells.

About this clone: Its antigen is currently unknown.

Use of 60 Vbeta and 13 Jbeta primers characterized the PCR. TCRdb keeps only in-frame clones here, not all; method: immunoSEQ multiplex PCR. This table holds about 120,000 clones, 74% found once. Trimming took 4 bases from V and 3 from J, leaving 10 bases between them. CDR3 size: 13 residues. From germline, CDR1 is SQVTM and CDR2 ANQGSEA. Study-wide results and caveats: A missense variant in DCLRE1C was later tied to TCR beta V- and J-gene trimming.

The sequenced sample was PBMCs. This receptor was identified in a human donor in good health. The gene calls are TRBV29-1 and TRBJ2-1; weak D call: TRBD2 (6 bases). In nucleotides, the CDR3 is TGCAGCGTTGGTGGACTACGCTACAATGAGCAGTTCTTC. It codes for CSVGGLRYNEQFF.